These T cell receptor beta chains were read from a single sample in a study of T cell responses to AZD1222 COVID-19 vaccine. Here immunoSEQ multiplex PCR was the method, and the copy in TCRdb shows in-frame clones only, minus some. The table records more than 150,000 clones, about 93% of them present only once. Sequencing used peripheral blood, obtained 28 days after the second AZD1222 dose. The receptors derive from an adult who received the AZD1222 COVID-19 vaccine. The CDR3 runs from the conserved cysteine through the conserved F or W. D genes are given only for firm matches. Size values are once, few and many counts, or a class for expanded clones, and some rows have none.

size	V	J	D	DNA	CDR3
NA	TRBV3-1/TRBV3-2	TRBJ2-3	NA	TGTGCCAGCAGCCCCGGACCTAATACGCAGTATTTT	CASSPGPNTQYF
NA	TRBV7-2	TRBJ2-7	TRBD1	TGTGCCAGCAGCAGAACGGGACAGGATTCCTACGAGCAGTACTTC	CASSRTGQDSYEQYF
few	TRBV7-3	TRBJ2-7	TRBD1	TGTGCCAGCAGTCAATCAGGGGGCGCGGGATACGAGCAGTACTTC	CASSQSGGAGYEQYF
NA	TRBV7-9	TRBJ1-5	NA	TGTGCCAGCAGCTCCGGGGCCGCTGGGGATCAGCCCCAGCATTTT	CASSSGAAGDQPQHF
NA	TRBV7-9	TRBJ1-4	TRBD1	TGTGCCAGCAGCCCCAACCCCGGGACAGCTAATGAAAAACTGTTTTTT	CASSPNPGTANEKLFF
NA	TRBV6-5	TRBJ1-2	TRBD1	TGTGCCAGCAGAATTCAGGGGGGGAACTATGGCTACACCTTC	CASRIQGGNYGYTF
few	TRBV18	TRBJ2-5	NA	TGTGCCAGCTCACCACTGTCTGGGTCGCAAGAGACCCAGTACTTC	CASSPLSGSQETQYF
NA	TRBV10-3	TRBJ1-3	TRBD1	TGTGCCACCCTAACAGGGGTTTCAGGAAACACCATATATTTT	CATLTGVSGNTIYF
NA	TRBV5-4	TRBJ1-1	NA	TGTGCCAGCAGCGTGAAGGGGGGCATGAACACTGAAGCTTTCTTT	CASSVKGGMNTEAFF
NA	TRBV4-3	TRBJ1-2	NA	TGCGCCAGCAGCCAAGATTGGAGCAATGGCTACACCTTC	CASSQDWSNGYTF
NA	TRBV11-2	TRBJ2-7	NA	TGTGCCAGCAGCCCCCTTCGCCGGGGGAGGGGGGAGAGCTACGAGCAGTACTTC	CASSPLRRGRGESYEQYF
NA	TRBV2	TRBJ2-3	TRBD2	TGTGCCAGCAGTGAAGGGCAGCGGGGGTCAGATACGCAGTATTTT	CASSEGQRGSDTQYF
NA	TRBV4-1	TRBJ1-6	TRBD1	TGCGCCAGCAGCCGTTCACTTGCCGGGACAGGGGAAAATTCACCCCTCCACTTT	CASSRSLAGTGENSPLHF
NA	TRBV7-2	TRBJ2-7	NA	TGTGCCAGCAGCTTAGGGACACTTGACTACGAGCAGTACTTC	CASSLGTLDYEQYF
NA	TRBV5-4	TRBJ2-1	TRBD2	TGTGCCAGCAGCTTGGGGCTAGCGGGGAGGTTTGATGAGCAGTTCTTC	CASSLGLAGRFDEQFF
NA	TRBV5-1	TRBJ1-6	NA	TGCGCCAGCAGCCGGGATAATTCACCCCTCCACTTT	CASSRDNSPLHF
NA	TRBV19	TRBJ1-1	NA	TGTGCCAGTAGTATCTCCCAGGTGGAACAGTACACTGAAGCTTTCTTT	CASSISQVEQYTEAFF
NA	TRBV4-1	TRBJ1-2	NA	TGCGCCAGCAGCCAAGTTGGGGCCTCGGGGGGCTACACCTTC	CASSQVGASGGYTF
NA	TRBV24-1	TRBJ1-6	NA	TGTGCCACCAGTGACACTAGTAATTCACCCCTCCACTTT	CATSDTSNSPLHF
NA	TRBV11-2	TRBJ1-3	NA	TGTGCCAGCAGCTTATCCAGGCTCTCTGGAAACACCATATATTTT	CASSLSRLSGNTIYF
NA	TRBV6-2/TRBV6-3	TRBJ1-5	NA	TGTGCCAGCAGTTTTGGACAGAAAAATCAGCCCCAGCATTTT	CASSFGQKNQPQHF
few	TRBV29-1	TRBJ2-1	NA	TGCAGCGTTATACGGACTACGCGGAATGAGCAGTTCTTC	CSVIRTTRNEQFF
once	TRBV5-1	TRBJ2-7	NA	TGCGCCAGCAGCTTCGGACACTCTCTTGAAGGTGGGGAGCAGTACTTC	CASSFGHSLEGGEQYF
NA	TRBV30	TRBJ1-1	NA	TGTGCCTGGAGTTTACGCAGCCCGAACACTGAAGCTTTCTTT	CAWSLRSPNTEAFF
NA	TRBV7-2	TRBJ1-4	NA	TGTGCCAGCAGCCAATCCGGGGCAACTAATGAAAAACTGTTTTTT	CASSQSGATNEKLFF
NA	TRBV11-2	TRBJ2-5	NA	TGTGCCAGCACCCACACACAAGAGACCCAGTACTTC	CASTHTQETQYF
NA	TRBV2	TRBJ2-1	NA	TGTGCCAGCAGTGTCATCCCTAGCTCCTACAATGAGCAGTTCTTC	CASSVIPSSYNEQFF
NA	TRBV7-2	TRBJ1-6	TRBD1	TGTGCCAGCAGCTTAGTTGGACAGGGGGCTAATTCACCCCTCCACTTT	CASSLVGQGANSPLHF
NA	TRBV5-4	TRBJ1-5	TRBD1	TGTGCCAGCAGCTTACAGGGGGCCGATCAGCCCCAGCATTTT	CASSLQGADQPQHF
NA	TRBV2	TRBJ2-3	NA	TGTGCCAGCAGGAGACAAGCAGATACGCAGTATTTT	CASRRQADTQYF
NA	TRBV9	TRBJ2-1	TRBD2	TGTGCCAGCAGCGTGACTACCGGGACTAGCGGGGCTAGCTCCTACAATGAGCAGTTCTTC	CASSVTTGTSGASSYNEQFF
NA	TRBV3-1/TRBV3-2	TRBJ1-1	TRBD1	TGTGCCAGCAGCCAAGTTTTAGGGACAGGGGGCCGGAGGGGGTTCTTT	CASSQVLGTGGRRGFF
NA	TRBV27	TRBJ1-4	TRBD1	TGTGCCAGCAGCTCCGGGACAGCCCTAAGGGAAAAACTGTTTTTT	CASSSGTALREKLFF
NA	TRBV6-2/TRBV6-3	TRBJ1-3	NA	TGTGCCAGCAGTATTGGCTTAAGGATACTCTCTGGAAACACCATATATTTT	CASSIGLRILSGNTIYF
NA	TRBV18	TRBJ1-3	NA	TGTGCCAGCTCAGCCTCAGGAGGTTCTGGAAACACCATATATTTT	CASSASGGSGNTIYF